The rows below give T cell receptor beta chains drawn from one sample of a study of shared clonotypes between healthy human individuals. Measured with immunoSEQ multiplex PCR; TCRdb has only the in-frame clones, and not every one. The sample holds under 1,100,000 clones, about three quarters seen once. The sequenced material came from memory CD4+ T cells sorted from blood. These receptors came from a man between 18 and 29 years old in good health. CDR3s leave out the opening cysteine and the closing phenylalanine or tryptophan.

CDR3: ASSDLRLGKGGELF; V: TRBV10-1; length: 14
CDR3: ASSQDKGSNEKLF; V: TRBV4-1; length: 13
CDR3: ASSPGGSSYEQY; V: TRBV9; length: 12
CDR3: ASSHLVLSGNTIY; V: TRBV23-1; length: 13
CDR3: ASSLVRFVDRGYEQY; V: TRBV11-2; length: 15
CDR3: ASSLGQGGSEQY; V: TRBV5-4; length: 12
CDR3: AISESEGSGEKLF; V: TRBV10-3; length: 13
CDR3: ASSQDRRDTEAF; V: TRBV4-3; length: 12
CDR3: ASSPRGAWETQY; V: TRBV6-5; length: 12
CDR3: ASSPLAKTTDTQY; V: TRBV18; length: 13
CDR3: ASSPQGTYNSPLH; V: TRBV18; length: 13
CDR3: ASSLQGGGQPQH; V: TRBV27; length: 12
CDR3: ASSQDLVGVAYEQY; V: TRBV4-1; length: 14
CDR3: ASSLQGPRMNEQF; V: TRBV5-1; length: 13
CDR3: ASSPLTGRAAEAF; V: TRBV5-1; length: 13
CDR3: ASSQEVLAGGPGELF; V: TRBV4-3; length: 15
CDR3: ASSPQQSGTNEKLF; V: TRBV18; length: 14
CDR3: ASSYSTSGRYEQY; V: TRBV6-5; length: 13
CDR3: ASSLVLAGEQF; V: TRBV5-4; length: 11
CDR3: ASGRWSGAETQY; V: TRBV25-1; length: 12
CDR3: ASSRGDPNEKLF; V: TRBV19; length: 12
CDR3: ASSPSVQTASSPLH; V: TRBV11-2; length: 14
CDR3: ASSRTGSTGELF; V: TRBV7-6; length: 12
CDR3: ASSEAPGVGAGEQY; V: TRBV6-1; length: 14
CDR3: ASSIYEGTGELF; V: TRBV6-6; length: 12
CDR3: ASRLGQGRYNEQF; V: TRBV6-5; length: 13
CDR3: ASYSGRAADTQY; V: TRBV6-6; length: 12
CDR3: ASSQRTDNYGYT; V: TRBV18; length: 12
CDR3: ASSLTGQGQQY; V: TRBV7-7; length: 11
CDR3: ASRRGASSPLH; V: TRBV6-1; length: 11
CDR3: ASSLAEHQPEAF; V: TRBV5-1; length: 12
CDR3: ASSSRTGERETQY; V: TRBV19; length: 13
CDR3: ASSYRGPGFGNEQF; V: TRBV6-6; length: 14
CDR3: ASSPAGLGSGELF; V: TRBV5-4; length: 13
CDR3: ASSTGTSNEQF; V: TRBV10-1; length: 11
CDR3: ASSLAGTEGRGYT; V: TRBV5-1; length: 13
CDR3: ASSDREGPERIEAF; V: TRBV6-1; length: 14
CDR3: ASGLTPLSGELF; V: TRBV5-1; length: 12
CDR3: ATKGSGEQY; V: TRBV11-2; length: 9
CDR3: ASSTGLAGETQY; V: TRBV11-3; length: 12
CDR3: ASSYVGLGGDNEQF; V: TRBV6-5; length: 14
CDR3: ASSSRDRGKETQY; V: TRBV7-9; length: 13
CDR3: ASMWDAGTPLH; V: TRBV5-1; length: 11
CDR3: ASSSLAGGPETQY; V: TRBV19; length: 13
CDR3: ASSQGAPGRDTEAF; V: TRBV4-1; length: 14
CDR3: ASSGTRTNTGELF; V: TRBV2; length: 13
CDR3: ASSPATVVAKNIQY; V: TRBV28; length: 14
CDR3: ASSFQIYEQY; V: TRBV5-1; length: 10
CDR3: ASSLSLPRGATNEKLF; V: TRBV27; length: 16
CDR3: ASSPRTGELF; V: TRBV6-5; length: 10
CDR3: AIIPYSGTGTGGTEAF; V: TRBV28; length: 16
CDR3: ASSDQQGATGELF; V: TRBV2; length: 13
CDR3: ASIPGQGIAYEQY; V: TRBV7-2; length: 13
CDR3: AWKFLGVLYT; V: TRBV30; length: 10
CDR3: ASSSGGRNTGELF; V: TRBV5-1; length: 13
CDR3: ASSSGQPNQPQH; V: TRBV9; length: 12
CDR3: ASSSPSGAENEQY; V: TRBV5-4; length: 13